The next 20 T cell receptor beta chains were all read from a single sample in a study of CD8 T cells in ankylosing spondylitis. MiXCR was run by TCRdb on the 5' RACE reads, yielding one entry per CDR3 protein. Found here are around 25,000 distinct CDR3 sequences, less than 3% of them singletons; the top ten hold about 7.4%. Input material: blood, either unsorted or a sorted T cell fraction (not recorded which). Every receptor here comes from a female donor with ankylosing spondylitis or in good health (not recorded which).

This clonotype was detected ten times or more. The rearrangement joins TRBV9 to TRBJ2-3, with 9 bases identical to TRBD2. Trimming at V came to 2 bases and at J to 1 base, leaving 8 bases not matched to a gene. The CDR3 loop spans 17 amino acids. CDR1 and CDR2 (germline): SGDLS, YYNGEE. The CDR3 reads CASSVTAGGRGTDTQYF. Here the CDR3 DNA reads TGTGCCAGCAGCGTGACTGCGGGGGGGCGGGGCACAGATACGCAGTATTTT.

Many counts were recorded for this clonotype. The rearrangement links TRBV9 to TRBJ1-5; 7 bases match TRBD1. The V and J ends lost 0 bases and 6 bases, in that order; junction bases with no gene match: 3. Germline CDR1 SGDLS, CDR2 YYNGEE. CDR3 length: 14 amino acids. DNA of the CDR3: TGTGCCAGCAGCGTAGACAGGGGAGGTCAGCCCCAGCATTTT. It is translated as CASSVDRGGQPQHF.

In its sample, this clonotype was seen many times. This chain connects TRBV9 to TRBJ2-7; tentatively, D is TRBD1 (6 bases). With 3 bases removed from V and 1 base from J, the gap between germline ends came to 14 bases. Germline values: CDR1 SGDLS, CDR2 YYNGEE. The CDR3 covers 15 residues. The CDR3 spells CASSAGQLASYEQYF. The DNA for the CDR3 is TGTGCCAGCAGCGCCGGACAGCTAGCTTCCTACGAGCAGTACTTC.

Ten or more counts support this clonotype. This chain joins TRBV9 and TRBJ2-3; TRBD2 aligns across 10 bases. CDR1 and CDR2 from the germline V gene are SGDLS and YYNGEE. This CDR3 comprises 16 residues. With V trimmed by 0 bases and J by 7 bases, 8 bases remained unmatched. This CDR3 reads CASSVAPSGSSYTQYF. DNA for the CDR3: TGTGCCAGCAGCGTAGCCCCTAGCGGGAGTAGCTATACGCAGTATTTT.

In this sample, this clonotype turned up many times. The V call is TRBV9, the J call TRBJ2-1; possible D gene TRBD2, 5 bases. This CDR3 region has 15 residues. The germline V and J ends were trimmed by 3 bases and 5 bases, with 15 bases remaining between them. Germline V gives CDR1 SGDLS, CDR2 YYNGEE. Here the CDR3 reads CASSAEGTQNNEQFF. DNA for the CDR3: TGTGCCAGCAGCGCCGAGGGAACACAGAACAATGAGCAGTTCTTC. Full variable domain (outside the CDR3, taken from reference TRBV9 and TRBJ2-1): DSGVTQTPKHLITATGQRVTLRCSPRSGDLSVYWYQQSLDQGLQFLIQYYNGEERAKGNILERFSAQQFPDLHSELNLSSLELGDSALYFCASSAEGTQNNEQFFGPGTRLTVL.

This clonotype has a count of ten or more. The rearrangement uses TRBV9 and TRBJ2-1; the match to TRBD2 covers 8 bases. V trimming: 7 bases; J trimming: 4 bases; junction bases outside the gene matches: 7. The CDR3 is 14 amino acids. From germline, CDR1 is SGDLS and CDR2 YYNGEE. CDR3 amino acids: CASVDGGVYNEQFF. In DNA form, the CDR3 reads TGTGCCAGCGTAGACGGGGGGGTGTACAATGAGCAGTTCTTC.

The sample holds many counts of this clonotype. The rearrangement uses TRBV9 and TRBJ2-2; D gene ambiguous. The CDR3 contains 12 residues. The germline V gene has CDR1 SGDLS and CDR2 YYNGEE. V was shortened by 1 base and J by 8 bases, with 6 bases between the two germline ends. The CDR3 is CASSVFLGELFF. CDR3 coding DNA: TGTGCCAGCAGCGTATTCTTGGGGGAGCTGTTTTTT.

There are many counts of this clonotype. This chain connects TRBV9 to TRBJ2-1, with D possibly matching TRBD1 (6 bases). The CDR3 covers 15 residues. V was trimmed by 3 bases and J by 9 bases, leaving 19 bases between them. The germline CDR1 and CDR2 sequences are SGDLS and YYNGEE. CDR3 DNA: TGTGCCAGCAGCGCATTAGCACAGGGTTGGGGTGAGCAGTTCTTC. Translation gives CASSALAQGWGEQFF.

The table lists this clonotype with many counts. This chain connects TRBV9 to TRBJ1-3; 7 positions match TRBD1. V lost 3 bases to trimming and J lost 7 bases; unmatched junction nucleotides: 16. The germline V gene has CDR1 SGDLS and CDR2 YYNGEE. CDR3 length: 17 amino acids. The CDR3 DNA sequence: TGTGCCAGCAGCGCTCACCCTGCCCCGGACAGGAGGAACACCATATATTTT. This translates into CASSAHPAPDRRNTIYF.

This clonotype has only a few counts. This may stem from a read error, because a much larger clone lies one nucleotide away. In this CDR3 the conserved last residue, phenylalanine or tryptophan, is missing, so a read error is likely. The V gene is TRBV9, the J gene TRBJ2-1; tentatively, D is TRBD2 (5 bases). Per germline, CDR1 SGDLS and CDR2 YYNGEE. With 0 bases removed from V and 0 bases from J, the gap between germline ends came to 10 bases. This CDR3 has 16 amino acids. DNA for the CDR3: TGTGCCAGCAGCGTAGGAGTGACTACCTCCTACAATGAGCAGTTCCTC. Translation gives CASSVGVTTSYNEQFL.

This clonotype was picked up many times. CDR3 nucleotides: TGTGCCAGCAGCCCAAAGACTAGCGGGGGGGACGAGCAGTTCTTC. Amino acid sequence: CASSPKTSGGDEQFF. The gene calls are TRBV9 and TRBJ2-1; 14 positions match TRBD2. Germline CDR1 and CDR2: SGDLS and YYNGEE. CDR3 size: 15 residues. V lost 4 bases and J lost 10; bases outside the gene matches: 7. Looking up the rest from reference TRBV9 and TRBJ2-1 gives the full variable domain: DSGVTQTPKHLITATGQRVTLRCSPRSGDLSVYWYQQSLDQGLQFLIQYYNGEERAKGNILERFSAQQFPDLHSELNLSSLELGDSALYFCASSPKTSGGDEQFFGPGTRLTVL.

This clonotype was seen at least ten times. The rearrangement links TRBV9 to TRBJ2-1; 10 nucleotides align to TRBD1. Germline CDR1 SGDLS, CDR2 YYNGEE. This CDR3 contains 15 residues. The J segment lost 8 bases and the V segment lost 3 bases, leaving 8 bases of the junction unmatched. CDR3 region: CASSGRQGASYEQFF. The CDR3, as DNA: TGTGCCAGCAGCGGAAGACAGGGGGCATCATATGAGCAGTTCTTC.

The table lists this clonotype with many counts. The chain uses TRBV9 and TRBJ2-2, with D maybe TRBD1 (5 bases). The germline V gene encodes CDR1 SGDLS and CDR2 YYNGEE. Trimming cost V 2 bases and J 6 bases, with 14 bases left between them. This CDR3 is built from 15 residues. The CDR3 protein is CASSVSGQSSGELFF. The CDR3 bases are TGTGCCAGCAGCGTCTCCGGACAAAGTTCCGGGGAGCTGTTTTTT. Complete variable domain (other parts from reference TRBV9 and TRBJ2-2): DSGVTQTPKHLITATGQRVTLRCSPRSGDLSVYWYQQSLDQGLQFLIQYYNGEERAKGNILERFSAQQFPDLHSELNLSSLELGDSALYFCASSVSGQSSGELFFGEGSRLTVL.

Ten or more counts support this clonotype. CDR3 sequence reads: CASSVEGQGSYGYTF. The CDR3 DNA follows: TGTGCCAGCAGCGTAGAAGGACAGGGGTCTTATGGCTACACCTTC. This rearrangement joins TRBV9 to TRBJ1-2; 9 positions match TRBD1. The CDR3 is 15 residues long. The germline gives CDR1 SGDLS, CDR2 YYNGEE. V dropped 0 bases and J dropped 5; count of bases not matched to a gene: 5.

This clonotype showed up many times. The V and J genes are TRBV9 and TRBJ2-3; D is unresolved. V dropped 0 bases and J dropped 2 bases, with 10 bases sitting between them. The germline gives CDR1 SGDLS, CDR2 YYNGEE. This CDR3 contains 15 residues. Written as DNA, the CDR3 is TGTGCCAGCAGCGTAGACGTGGACCCCACAGATACGCAGTATTTT. As protein: CASSVDVDPTDTQYF.

This clonotype was detected many times. This chain links TRBV9 with TRBJ2-2; D possibly uses TRBD1 or TRBD2 (5 bases each). From germline, CDR1 is SGDLS and CDR2 YYNGEE. Trimming shortened V by 2 bases and J by 4 bases, and 12 bases separated the two germline ends. The CDR3 length is 15 residues. CDR3 residues: CASSVGGWTTGELFF. CDR3 bases: TGTGCCAGCAGCGTTGGGGGATGGACCACCGGGGAGCTGTTTTTT.

The sample holds many counts of this clonotype. The chain joins TRBV9 to TRBJ2-1; D is undetermined. V was clipped by 2 bases and J by 7 bases, with 22 bases between them. The CDR3 has 17 amino acids. Germline-derived CDR1 and CDR2 are SGDLS and YYNGEE. CDR3 nucleotides: TGTGCCAGCAGCGTCGAAAATGCGGTCCCCGAAAGGAATGAGCAGTTCTTC. It encodes CASSVENAVPERNEQFF.

This clonotype was observed at least ten times. The chain uses TRBV9 and TRBJ2-4; 12 bases agree with TRBD2. The trim removed 0 bases at V and 6 bases at J, leaving 4 bases unmatched. This CDR3 comprises 16 residues. The V gene's germline CDR1 is SGDLS and CDR2 YYNGEE. The CDR3 protein is CASSVGPSGGGNIQYF. CDR3 in DNA: TGTGCCAGCAGCGTAGGACCTAGCGGGGGGGGAAACATTCAGTACTTC.

There are many counts of this clonotype. The chain joins TRBV9 to TRBJ2-1, with a possible D match to TRBD2 (6 bases). The CDR3 spans 15 residues. Germline V lookup: CDR1 SGDLS, CDR2 YYNGEE. V was shortened by 4 bases and J by 4 bases, with 15 bases between the two germline ends. CDR3: CASSLALAGYNEQFF. The DNA for the CDR3 is TGTGCCAGCAGCCTTGCCCTTGCGGGGTACAATGAGCAGTTCTTC.

This clonotype occurred many times. V and J are TRBV9 and TRBJ2-1, with 10 positions matching TRBD1. CDR1 and CDR2 from the germline V gene are SGDLS and YYNGEE. The CDR3 is 17 amino acids. Trimming took 4 bases from V and 8 from J; bases not matched to a gene: 15. The DNA of the CDR3 is TGTGCCAGCAGCCCCCACCCGACAGGGGGCGGCGCGGATGAGCAGTTCTTC. Protein sequence: CASSPHPTGGGADEQFF.